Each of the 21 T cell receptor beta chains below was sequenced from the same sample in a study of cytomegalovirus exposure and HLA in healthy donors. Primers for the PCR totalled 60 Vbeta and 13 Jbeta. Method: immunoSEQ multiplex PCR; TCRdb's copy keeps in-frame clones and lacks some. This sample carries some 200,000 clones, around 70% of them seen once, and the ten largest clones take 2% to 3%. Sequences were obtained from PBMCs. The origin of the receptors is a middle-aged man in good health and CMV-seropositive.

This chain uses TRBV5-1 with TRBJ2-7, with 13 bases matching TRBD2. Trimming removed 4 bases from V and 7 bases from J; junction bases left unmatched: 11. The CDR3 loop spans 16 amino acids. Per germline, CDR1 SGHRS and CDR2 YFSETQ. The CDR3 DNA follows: TGCGCCAGCAGCCCGTACACTAGCGGGGGGGCGGGAGAGCAGTACTTC. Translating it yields CASSPYTSGGAGEQYF.

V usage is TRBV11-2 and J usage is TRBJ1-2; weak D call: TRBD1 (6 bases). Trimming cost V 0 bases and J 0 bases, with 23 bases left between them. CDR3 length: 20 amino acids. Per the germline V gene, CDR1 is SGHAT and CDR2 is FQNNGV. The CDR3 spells CASSLDRGDPGVTSNYGYTF. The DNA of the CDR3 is TGTGCCAGCAGCTTAGATCGGGGTGATCCAGGGGTGACTTCTAACTATGGCTACACCTTC. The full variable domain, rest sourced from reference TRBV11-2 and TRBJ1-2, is EAGVAQSPRYKIIEKRQSVAFWCNPISGHATLYWYQQILGQGPKLLIQFQNNGVVDDSQLPKDRFSAERLKGVDSTLKIQPAKLEDSAVYLCASSLDRGDPGVTSNYGYTFGSGTRLTVV.

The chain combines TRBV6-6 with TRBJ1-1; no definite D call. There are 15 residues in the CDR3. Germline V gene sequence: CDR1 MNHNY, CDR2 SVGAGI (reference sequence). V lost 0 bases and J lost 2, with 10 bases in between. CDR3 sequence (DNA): TGTGCCAGCAGTTACTCCGGTGAGGGAAACACTGAAGCTTTCTTT. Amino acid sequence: CASSYSGEGNTEAFF.

The CDR3 region has the DNA TGTGCCAGCAGCGTAGCGGTCGGGGGAAACACTGAAGCTTTCTTT. It specifies CASSVAVGGNTEAFF. This chain joins TRBV9 and TRBJ1-1; D might be TRBD1 (5 bases). V lost 0 bases and J lost 2, with 11 bases in between. Germline CDR1 reads SGDLS; CDR2 reads YYNGEE. CDR3 length equals 15 residues.

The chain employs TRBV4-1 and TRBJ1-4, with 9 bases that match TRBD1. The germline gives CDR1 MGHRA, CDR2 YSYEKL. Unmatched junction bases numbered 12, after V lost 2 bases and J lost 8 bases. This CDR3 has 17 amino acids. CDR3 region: CASSQPSTGGVGEKLFF. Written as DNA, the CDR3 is TGCGCCAGCAGCCAACCCAGTACAGGGGGCGTAGGAGAAAAACTGTTTTTT.

In DNA form, the CDR3 reads TGTGCCAGCAGTTGGGGCAGCAATCAGCCCCAGCATTTT. Its translation is CASSWGSNQPQHF. The chain links TRBV27 to TRBJ1-5, with a tentative D call TRBD1 (5 bases). Per the germline V gene, CDR1 is MNHEY and CDR2 is SMNVEV (reference sequence). Deletions cut 4 bases from V and 1 base from J, with 5 bases between. This CDR3 contains 13 residues.

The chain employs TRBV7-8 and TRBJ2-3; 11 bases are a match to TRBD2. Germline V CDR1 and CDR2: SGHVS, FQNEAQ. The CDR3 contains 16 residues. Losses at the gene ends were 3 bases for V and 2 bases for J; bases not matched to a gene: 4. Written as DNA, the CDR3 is TGTGCCAGCAGCTTCAGACTAGCGGGGTTCACAGATACGCAGTATTTT. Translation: CASSFRLAGFTDTQYF.

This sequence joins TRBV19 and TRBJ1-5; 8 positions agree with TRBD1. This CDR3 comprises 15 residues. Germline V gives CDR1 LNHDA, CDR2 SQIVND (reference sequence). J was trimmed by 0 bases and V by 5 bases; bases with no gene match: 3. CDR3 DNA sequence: TGTGCCAGTAGTTCCCAGGGGGCTAGCAATCAGCCCCAGCATTTT. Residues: CASSSQGASNQPQHF.

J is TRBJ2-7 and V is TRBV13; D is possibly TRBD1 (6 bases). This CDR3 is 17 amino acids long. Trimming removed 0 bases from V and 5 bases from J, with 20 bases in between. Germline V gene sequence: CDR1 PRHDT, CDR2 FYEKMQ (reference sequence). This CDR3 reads CASSLGRLPQGVHEQYF. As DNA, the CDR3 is TGTGCCAGCAGCTTAGGCCGGCTTCCACAGGGAGTCCACGAGCAGTACTTC.

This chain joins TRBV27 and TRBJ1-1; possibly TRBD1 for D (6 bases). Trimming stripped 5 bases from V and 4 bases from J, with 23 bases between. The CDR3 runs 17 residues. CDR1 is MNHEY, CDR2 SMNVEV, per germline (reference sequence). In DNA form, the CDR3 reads TGTGCCAGCAGTGATCGACGCCAACAGGGTTGGGGCACTGAAGCTTTCTTT. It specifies CASSDRRQQGWGTEAFF.

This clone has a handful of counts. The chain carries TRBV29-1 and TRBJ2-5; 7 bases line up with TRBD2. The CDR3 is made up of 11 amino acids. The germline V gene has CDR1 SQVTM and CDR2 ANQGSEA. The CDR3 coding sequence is TGCACCTCTCTGACGGGGGGAGGTTTGTACTTC. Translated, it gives CTSLTGGGLYF.

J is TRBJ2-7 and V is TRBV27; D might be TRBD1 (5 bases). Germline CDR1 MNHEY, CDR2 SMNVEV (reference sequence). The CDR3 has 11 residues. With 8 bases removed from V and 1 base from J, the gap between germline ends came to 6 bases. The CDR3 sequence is CASAGSYEQYF. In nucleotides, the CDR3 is TGTGCCAGCGCAGGGTCCTACGAGCAGTACTTC.

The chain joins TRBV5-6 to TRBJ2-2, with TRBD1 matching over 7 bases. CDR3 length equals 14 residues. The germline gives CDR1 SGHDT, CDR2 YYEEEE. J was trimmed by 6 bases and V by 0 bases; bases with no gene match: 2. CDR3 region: CASSLVQGAGELFF. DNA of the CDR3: TGTGCCAGCAGCTTGGTCCAGGGGGCCGGGGAGCTGTTTTTT.

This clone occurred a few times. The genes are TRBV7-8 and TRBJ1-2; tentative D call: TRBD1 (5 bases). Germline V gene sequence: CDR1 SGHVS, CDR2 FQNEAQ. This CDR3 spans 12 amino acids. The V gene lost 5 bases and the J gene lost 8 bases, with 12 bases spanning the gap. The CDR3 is CASSPRRGGYTF. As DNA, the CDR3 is TGTGCCAGCAGCCCGCGACGGGGGGGCTACACCTTC.

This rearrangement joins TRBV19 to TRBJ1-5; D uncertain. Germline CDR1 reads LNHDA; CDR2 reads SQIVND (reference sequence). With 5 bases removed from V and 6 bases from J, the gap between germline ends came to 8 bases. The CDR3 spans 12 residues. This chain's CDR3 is CASSSSGQPQHF. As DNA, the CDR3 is TGTGCCAGTAGTTCCTCCGGTCAGCCCCAGCATTTT. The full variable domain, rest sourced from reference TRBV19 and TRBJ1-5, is DGGITQSPKYLFRKEGQNVTLSCEQNLNHDAMYWYRQDPGQGLRLIYYSQIVNDFQKGDIAEGYSVSREKKESFPLTVTSAQKNPTAFYLCASSSSGQPQHFGDGTRLSIL.

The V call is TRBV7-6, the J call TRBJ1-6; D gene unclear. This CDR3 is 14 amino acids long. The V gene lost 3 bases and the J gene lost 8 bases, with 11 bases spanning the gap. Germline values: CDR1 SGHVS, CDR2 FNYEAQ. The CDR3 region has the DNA TGTGCCAGCAGCTTTGGGTCAGAGGATTCACCCCTCCACTTT. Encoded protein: CASSFGSEDSPLHF.

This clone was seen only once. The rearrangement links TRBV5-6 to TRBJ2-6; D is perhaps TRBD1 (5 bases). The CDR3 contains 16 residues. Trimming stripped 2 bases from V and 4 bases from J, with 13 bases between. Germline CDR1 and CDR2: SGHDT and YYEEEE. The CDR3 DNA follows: TGTGCCAGCAGCTTCAGGGCCTCGAGCGGGGCCAACGTCCTGACTTTC. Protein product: CASSFRASSGANVLTF.

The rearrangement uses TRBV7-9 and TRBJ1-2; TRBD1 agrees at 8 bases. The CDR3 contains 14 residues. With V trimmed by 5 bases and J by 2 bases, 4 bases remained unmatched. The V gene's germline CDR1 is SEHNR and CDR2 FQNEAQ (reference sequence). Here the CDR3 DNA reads TGTGCCAGCAGCCGGGACAGGAACAACTATGGCTACACCTTC. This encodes CASSRDRNNYGYTF.

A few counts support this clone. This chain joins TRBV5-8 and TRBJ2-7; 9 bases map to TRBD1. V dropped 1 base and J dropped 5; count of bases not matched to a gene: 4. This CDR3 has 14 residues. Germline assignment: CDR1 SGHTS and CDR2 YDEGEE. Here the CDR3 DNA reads TGTGCCAGCAGCTTGCGGGACAGGGTAGACGAGCAGTACTTC. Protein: CASSLRDRVDEQYF.

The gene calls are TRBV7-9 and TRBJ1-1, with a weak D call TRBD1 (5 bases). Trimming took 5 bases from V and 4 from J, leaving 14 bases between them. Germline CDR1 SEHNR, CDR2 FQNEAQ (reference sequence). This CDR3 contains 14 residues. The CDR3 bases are TGTGCCAGCAGCCCTCCTGGGGGGAGCACTGAAGCTTTCTTT. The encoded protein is CASSPPGGSTEAFF.

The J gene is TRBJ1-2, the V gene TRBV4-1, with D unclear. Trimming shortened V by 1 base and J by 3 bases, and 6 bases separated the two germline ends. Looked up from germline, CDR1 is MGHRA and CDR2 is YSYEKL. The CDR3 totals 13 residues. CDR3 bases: TGCGCCAGCAGCCAAGCCCCAGACTATGGCTACACCTTC. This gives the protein CASSQAPDYGYTF.